This TCR beta chain came from a study of breast tumors, draining lymph nodes, adjacent tissues. Study-level findings and limits: Compared with lymph nodes, tumors were less diverse; compared with nontumor tissue, more. Compared with basal-like, luminal-like tumors shared significantly more repertoire with nontumor tissue. That most tumor T cells come from lymph nodes remained unproven. Most tumor T cells seemingly derive from lymph node, then expand in tumor.

The CDR3 is 16 residues long. Between the trimmed V and J ends, which lost 4 bases and 6 bases, there was a span of 19 bases. Per germline, CDR1 LNHDA and CDR2 SQIVND (reference sequence). Breast cancer patients provided tissue from their axillary draining lymph nodes. Points on this clonotype: Its target is unknown.

TCRdb redid the calling of the multiplex PCR reads with MiXCR, one entry per CDR3 protein. The data show approximately 130,000 distinct CDR3 sequences, with approximately 22% seen just once and about 2.2% held by the top ten. The clonotype originates from a female donor with breast cancer. Some clones in this sample may be carry-over from other donors' samples. Sequences were obtained from axillary lymph node tissue. The rearrangement links TRBV19 to TRBJ2-1; D might be TRBD2 (8 bases). The CDR3 spells CASSSPGGGTVNEQFF. CDR3 nucleotide sequence: TGTGCCAGTAGTAGCCCGGGGGGGGGGACAGTCAATGAGCAGTTCTTC.